A single TCR beta chain is shown here with its context. What it binds is unknown. The data belong to a study of T cell responses to AZD1222 COVID-19 vaccine. Broader study findings: Sampling captured repertoires only after the peak T cell response.

V trimming: 6 bases; J trimming: 6 bases; junction bases outside the gene matches: 5. The CDR3 is made up of 15 amino acids. Germline CDR1 is MDHEN and CDR2 is SYDVKM. The repertoire was sequenced with immunoSEQ multiplex PCR; TCRdb's copy has only in-frame clones and lacks some. The sample lists some 150,000 clones, almost 95% occurring once. The clonotype originates from an adult who received the AZD1222 COVID-19 vaccine. The rearrangement joins TRBV28 to TRBJ2-2; 12 bases agree with TRBD2. The material was peripheral blood, obtained 28 days after the second AZD1222 dose. CDR3 sequence (DNA): TGTGCCAGCAGCACGACTAGCGGGAGTTCCGGGGAGCTGTTTTTT. Translating it yields CASSTTSGSSGELFF. The entire variable domain, with the rest obtained from reference TRBV28 and TRBJ2-2, is as follows: DVKVTQSSRYLVKRTGEKVFLECVQDMDHENMFWYRQDPGLGLRLIYFSYDVKMKEKGDIPEGYSVSREKKERFSLILESASTNQTSMYLCASSTTSGSSGELFFGEGSRLTVL.